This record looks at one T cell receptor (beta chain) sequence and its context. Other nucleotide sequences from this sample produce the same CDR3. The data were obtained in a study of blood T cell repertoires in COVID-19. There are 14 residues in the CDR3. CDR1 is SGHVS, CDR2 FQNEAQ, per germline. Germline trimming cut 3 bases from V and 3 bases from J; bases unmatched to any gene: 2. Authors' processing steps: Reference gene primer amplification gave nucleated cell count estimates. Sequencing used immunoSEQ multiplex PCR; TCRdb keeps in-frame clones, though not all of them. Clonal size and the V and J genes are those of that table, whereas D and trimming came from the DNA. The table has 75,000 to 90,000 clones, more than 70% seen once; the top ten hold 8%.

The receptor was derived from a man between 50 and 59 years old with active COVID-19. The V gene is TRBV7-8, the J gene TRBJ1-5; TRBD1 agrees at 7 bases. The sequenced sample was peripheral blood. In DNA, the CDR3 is TGTGCCAGCAGCTTGACAGGGACCAATCAGCCCCAGCATTTT. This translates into CASSLTGTNQPQHF. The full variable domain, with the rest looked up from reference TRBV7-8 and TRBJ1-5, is GAGVSQSPRYKVAKRGQDVALRCDPISGHVSLFWYQQALGQGPEFLTYFQNEAQLDKSGLPSDRFFAERPEGSVSTLKIQRTQQEDSAVYLCASSLTGTNQPQHFGDGTRLSIL.